Listed here is a single T cell receptor (beta chain). What it recognizes is unknown. The record originates from a study of cytotoxic CD8 clonotypes in ibrutinib-treated CLL. Study overall: Enrolment comprised eleven to twelve relapsed/refractory and more than 14 treatment-naive patients; roughly 18 were IGHV unmutated. Study-wide points: The study sampled sustained-remission and progressing patients at different times.

Trimming cost V 4 bases and J 8 bases, with 28 bases left between them. This CDR3 is 18 amino acids long. Sequencing was designed to attain a depth spanning 1 in 200,000 to 1 in 1 million T cells. Libraries were prepared by immunoSEQ multiplex PCR; TCRdb keeps only in-frame clonotypes and omits some of them. The sample yields around 70,000 clones, less than 90% seen once. Sequencing was performed on PBMCs, taken after 24 months of ibrutinib treatment. This TCR derives from a human donor with chronic lymphocytic leukemia. The chain has TRBV5-3 and TRBJ1-3, with D perhaps matching TRBD1 (6 bases). TRBV5-3 counts as an open reading frame of uncertain function. CDR3 bases: TGTGCCAGAAGCACCCCCTTTTCGGCGGGACAAAAGGCTGACACCATATATTTT. Encoded protein: CARSTPFSAGQKADTIYF.